Each of the 30 T cell receptor beta chains below was sequenced from the same sample in a study of regulatory T cells in long-lasting Graves disease. Time point given: newly diagnosed GD, antithyroid drugs for less than 3 months. Making the TCR library involved RNA that had been extracted from PBMCs. Combining iRepertoire HTBI primers with Arm-PCR of CDR3 regions, the authors built TCR beta libraries. TCRdb processed the multiplex PCR reads anew with MiXCR; each CDR3 protein has one entry. The table includes about 240,000 distinct CDR3 sequences, around 20% detected once. Here the sequenced sample was peripheral blood mononuclear cells (PBMCs), taken at new diagnosis, from a patient treated with antithyroid drugs. The receptor set was obtained from a female donor with Graves disease.

This clonotype was found many times. The genes are TRBV7-2 and TRBJ1-5, with 9 bases fitting TRBD1. There are 15 residues in the CDR3. Germline values: CDR1 SGHTA, CDR2 FQGNSA. The J segment lost 4 bases and the V segment lost 7 bases, leaving 8 bases of the junction unmatched. The CDR3 DNA reads as TGTGCCAGCACCCCCGGGACAGGGATGAATCAGCCCCAGCATTTT. Protein product: CASTPGTGMNQPQHF.

The table lists this clonotype with a few counts. The rearrangement uses TRBV4-1 and TRBJ1-1; 8 positions agree with TRBD1. The V and J ends lost 4 bases and 3 bases, in that order; junction bases with no gene match: 10. CDR3 length: 16 amino acids. Germline CDR1 reads MGHRA; CDR2 reads YSYEKL. CDR3 DNA sequence: TGCGCCAGCAGCCGAACTACGCAGGGGGCCTACACTGAAGCTTTCTTT. The encoded protein is CASSRTTQGAYTEAFF.

This clonotype was detected ten times or more. V gene TRBV28 combines with J gene TRBJ1-3; tentative D call: TRBD1 (5 bases). Germline V lookup: CDR1 MDHEN, CDR2 SYDVKM. The CDR3 extends over 14 amino acids. V gave up 8 bases and J gave up 7 bases, with 18 bases separating them. The CDR3 region has the DNA TGTGCCAGCGGGGCCCCGGGGATGAGGAACACCATATATTTT. Protein product: CASGAPGMRNTIYF. Looking up the rest from reference TRBV28 and TRBJ1-3 gives the full variable domain: DVKVTQSSRYLVKRTGEKVFLECVQDMDHENMFWYRQDPGLGLRLIYFSYDVKMKEKGDIPEGYSVSREKKERFSLILESASTNQTSMYLCASGAPGMRNTIYFGEGSWLTVV.

This clonotype was recorded a few times. The J gene is TRBJ2-3, the V gene TRBV6-2 or TRBV6-3, with 10 bases fitting TRBD2. Germline V gene lookup returns CDR1 MNHEY and CDR2 SVGEGT. Unmatched junction bases numbered 6, after V lost 4 bases and J lost 2 bases. This CDR3 is 16 amino acids long. CDR3 bases: TGTGCCAGCAGTTCCCACGGGACTAGCGACACAGATACGCAGTATTTT. This encodes CASSSHGTSDTDTQYF.

At least ten counts were recorded for this clonotype. The chain uses TRBV5-4 and TRBJ2-1; 14 bases fit TRBD2. This CDR3 is 18 amino acids long. Germline V gene sequence: CDR1 SGHNT, CDR2 YYREEE (reference sequence). The V segment lost 5 bases and the J segment 0 bases; nucleotides outside the gene matches: 7. The CDR3 here is CASRSGLAGADSYNEQFF. The CDR3 coding sequence is TGTGCCAGCAGGTCGGGACTAGCGGGAGCGGACTCCTACAATGAGCAGTTCTTC.

This clonotype was seen ten or more times. This chain joins TRBV7-2 and TRBJ1-3; TRBD1 might be the D (6 bases). Trimming cost V 11 bases and J 4 bases, with 15 bases left between them. The germline V gene encodes CDR1 SGHTA and CDR2 FQGNSA. This CDR3 region has 13 residues. DNA of the CDR3: TGTGCCGCGAGGGAAGGGACAGGAAACACCATATATTTT. This sequence encodes CAAREGTGNTIYF.

This clonotype has a count of ten or more. V usage is TRBV3-1 and J usage is TRBJ2-3; 12 bases are a match to TRBD2. The CDR3 runs to 16 residues. J lost 4 bases, V lost 4 bases, and 6 bases had no gene match. Looked up from germline, CDR1 is LGHDT and CDR2 is YNNKEL (reference sequence). The CDR3: CASSPHLAGGADTQYF. In DNA form, the CDR3 reads TGTGCCAGCAGCCCCCATCTAGCGGGAGGGGCAGATACGCAGTATTTT.

The chain joins TRBV24-1 to TRBJ2-5, with D perhaps given as TRBD1 or TRBD2 (5 bases each). The germline V gene has CDR1 KGHDR and CDR2 SFDVKD. The CDR3 contains 15 residues. Trimming took 4 bases from V and 2 from J, leaving 13 bases between them. The DNA for the CDR3 is TGTGCCACCAGTGACCGAGGGACGAAGCAAGAGACCCAGTACTTC. Protein sequence: CATSDRGTKQETQYF.

There are a few counts of this clonotype. The CDR3 spells CASSQRDSGVTDTQYF. Here the CDR3 DNA reads TGTGCCAGCAGCCAAAGGGACAGCGGAGTCACAGATACGCAGTATTTT. The chain has TRBV7-8 and TRBJ2-3; 7 bases align to TRBD1. This CDR3 region has 16 residues. The V segment lost 5 bases and the J segment 2 bases; nucleotides outside the gene matches: 10. Germline loops: CDR1 SGHVS, CDR2 FQNEAQ.

This clonotype showed up many times. The rearrangement joins TRBV2 to TRBJ1-4; tentatively, D is TRBD1 (5 bases). V gave up 2 bases and J gave up 5 bases, with 9 bases separating them. This CDR3 comprises 14 residues. Per germline, CDR1 SNHLY and CDR2 FYNNEI. CDR3 in amino acids: CASSETGVNEKLFF. DNA for the CDR3: TGTGCCAGCAGTGAAACGGGGGTAAATGAAAAACTGTTTTTT.

This clonotype showed up many times. The chain has TRBV7-9 and TRBJ2-2; tentative D call: TRBD1 (6 bases). Germline V gene sequence: CDR1 SEHNR, CDR2 FQNEAQ (reference sequence). CDR3 size: 14 residues. Trimming removed 4 bases from V and 6 bases from J, with 12 bases in between. The CDR3 region is CASSSGENAGELFF. DNA for the CDR3: TGTGCCAGCAGCTCAGGGGAGAATGCCGGGGAGCTGTTTTTT. The full variable domain, in which reference TRBV7-9 and TRBJ2-2 provide the parts outside the CDR3, is DTGVSQNPRHKITKRGQNVTFRCDPISEHNRLYWYRQTLGQGPEFLTYFQNEAQLEKSRLLSDRFSAERPKGSFSTLEIQRTEQGDSAMYLCASSSGENAGELFFGEGSRLTVL.

Concerning this clonotype: This likely reflects a read error, since a far larger clone is one base away. This chain connects TRBV7-3 to TRBJ2-1; D might be TRBD2 (5 bases). The CDR3 consists of 15 residues. The germline gives CDR1 SGHTA, CDR2 FQGTGA. The CDR3 sequence: CASSLRATTSETKYF. As DNA, the CDR3 is TGTGCCAGCAGCTTAAGGGCGACTACATCCGAGACCAAGTACTTC.

Points on this clonotype: A far larger clone is one nucleotide away, so this likely arose from a read error. The rearrangement uses TRBV6-2 or TRBV6-3 and TRBJ1-5; a weak D match, TRBD1 (5 bases). The V gene's germline CDR1 is MNHEY and CDR2 SVGEGT. The CDR3 covers 15 residues. The V end lost 8 bases, the J end lost 0 bases, and 14 bases lay between the germline ends. CDR3 amino acids: CASGEWQGSNQPQHF. DNA for the CDR3: TGTGCCAGCGGTGAATGGCAGGGTAGCAATCAGCCCCAGCATTTT.

Ten or more counts support this clonotype. CDR3 amino acids: CASSLAGGRRRGEDTQYF. As DNA, the CDR3 is TGCGCCAGCAGCTTGGCCGGCGGGAGACGGCGAGGGGAAGATACGCAGTATTTT. The rearrangement links TRBV5-1 to TRBJ2-3; 7 bases map to TRBD2. From germline, CDR1 is SGHRS and CDR2 YFSETQ. V gave up 0 bases and J gave up 5 bases; unmatched junction bases: 15. The CDR3 contains 18 residues.

This clonotype was seen many times. The V gene is TRBV6-2 or TRBV6-3, the J gene TRBJ2-7; TRBD1 matches 9 bases. The V gene's germline CDR1 is MNHEY and CDR2 SVGEGT. With V trimmed by 4 bases and J by 1 base, 8 bases remained unmatched. The CDR3 spans 16 residues. The CDR3 sequence: CASSSRTGTGSYEQYF. CDR3 bases: TGTGCCAGCAGTTCCCGCACCGGGACAGGGTCCTACGAGCAGTACTTC.

At least ten counts were recorded for this clonotype. V and J are TRBV7-2 and TRBJ2-1, with D possibly being TRBD2 (5 bases). The germline V gene has CDR1 SGHTA and CDR2 FQGNSA. This CDR3 has 13 residues. The ends were cut back, 1 base at V and 10 bases at J, with 11 bases in the middle. CDR3 coding DNA: TGTGCCAGCAGCTTAGATCCTGGCGGGGAGCAGTTCTTC. Protein sequence: CASSLDPGGEQFF.

This clonotype showed up many times. This chain connects TRBV29-1 to TRBJ1-2; possibly TRBD1 for D (6 bases). From germline, CDR1 is SQVTM and CDR2 ANQGSEA. The CDR3 consists of 14 residues. Trimming cost V 7 bases and J 4 bases, with 19 bases left between them. CDR3 amino acids: CSAQGLGWVYGYTF. CDR3 in DNA: TGCAGCGCACAGGGTTTAGGGTGGGTCTATGGCTACACCTTC. Looking up the rest from reference TRBV29-1 and TRBJ1-2 gives the full variable domain: SAVISQKPSRDICQRGTSLTIQCQVDSQVTMMFWYRQQPGQSLTLIATANQGSEATYESGFVIDKFPISRPNLTFSTLTVSNMSPEDSSIYLCSAQGLGWVYGYTFGSGTRLTVV.

V usage is TRBV29-1 and J usage is TRBJ2-1; tentatively, D is TRBD1 or TRBD2 (5 bases each). The V gene lost 1 base and the J gene lost 3 bases, with 16 bases spanning the gap. Germline loops: CDR1 SQVTM, CDR2 ANQGSEA. The CDR3 spans 16 residues. CDR3 DNA: TGCAGCGTTGAAGGAGGGGCGGCCACTTACTACAATGAGCAGTTCTTC. It codes for CSVEGGAATYYNEQFF.

On this clonotype itself: A single base separates this from a much larger clone, so it may be a read error. This CDR3 fails to terminate in the conserved phenylalanine or tryptophan, so it likely reflects a read error. This sequence joins TRBV6-2 or TRBV6-3 and TRBJ1-4; 8 positions match TRBD1. The ends lost 5 bases at V and 7 bases at J; junction bases unmatched: 9. The CDR3 length is 15 residues. Germline CDR1 MNHEY, CDR2 SVGEGT. The CDR3 DNA sequence: TGTGCCAGCAGTCGCGGACAGGGCGAGAGTGAAAAACTGTTTTCT. As protein: CASSRGQGESEKLFS.

Concerning this clonotype: A junction boundary mismatches the germline segment, possibly from a read error. V and J are TRBV11-2 and TRBJ1-2, with TRBD1 matching 9 bases. Germline V gene sequence: CDR1 SGHAT, CDR2 FQNNGV. The CDR3 runs to 14 residues. DNA of the CDR3: TGTGCCAGCAGCCTTAAACAGGGGGCGCTTGGCCACACCTTC. Translation gives CASSLKQGALGHTF. Looking up the rest from reference TRBV11-2 and TRBJ1-2 gives the full variable domain: EAGVAQSPRYKIIEKRQSVAFWCNPISGHATLYWYQQILGQGPKLLIQFQNNGVVDDSQLPKDRFSAERLKGVDSTLKIQPAKLEDSAVYLCASSLKQGALGHTFGSGTRLTVV.

This clonotype was counted only a few times. This chain uses TRBV24-1 with TRBJ2-1; 8 positions agree with TRBD2. After removal of 5 bases from V and 2 bases from J, the junction contained 7 bases not matched to a gene. CDR1 and CDR2 (germline): KGHDR, SFDVKD. The CDR3 length is 16 residues. The CDR3 reads CATSGSPGLAYNEQFF. The CDR3 region has the DNA TGTGCCACCAGTGGTTCACCGGGACTAGCCTACAATGAGCAGTTCTTC.

The sample holds many counts of this clonotype. This chain connects TRBV5-1 to TRBJ2-3, with D maybe TRBD2 (5 bases). Trimming stripped 4 bases from V and 2 bases from J, with 8 bases between. Germline values: CDR1 SGHRS, CDR2 YFSETQ. The length of the CDR3 is 13 residues. The DNA of the CDR3 is TGCGCCAGCAGCCCTAGCTACACAGATACGCAGTATTTT. It codes for CASSPSYTDTQYF.

This clonotype was seen ten or more times. The genes are TRBV20-1 and TRBJ2-1; the D is unclear. Germline V CDR1 and CDR2: DFQATT, SNEGSKA (reference sequence). The CDR3 sequence is 12 residues long. V lost 0 bases, J lost 7 bases, and 7 bases lay in between. The CDR3 protein is CSARDVPNEQFF. The CDR3 DNA is TGCAGTGCTAGAGATGTCCCTAATGAGCAGTTCTTC.

This clonotype was counted a few times. V is TRBV7-8 and J is TRBJ2-7, with TRBD1 matching over 7 bases. CDR1 and CDR2 (germline): SGHVS, FQNEAQ. Unmatched junction bases numbered 9, after V lost 5 bases and J lost 2 bases. The CDR3 contains 15 residues. The CDR3: CASSGYRGGAYEQYF. CDR3 DNA sequence: TGTGCCAGCAGCGGTTACAGGGGCGGCGCCTACGAGCAGTACTTC.

This clonotype was seen at least ten times. The chain uses TRBV2 and TRBJ2-1; either TRBD1 or TRBD2 may supply D (5 bases each). Trimming pared 7 bases from V and 5 bases from J, leaving 12 bases between. This CDR3 region has 13 residues. Germline V gene data show CDR1 as SNHLY and CDR2 as FYNNEI. CDR3 loop: CASKPGPDNEQFF. CDR3 DNA sequence: TGTGCCAGCAAACCGGGGCCTGACAATGAGCAGTTCTTC.

Notes on this clonotype: It may be a read error: a sequence one base away is much more abundant. This chain uses TRBV20-1 with TRBJ1-2; tentatively, D is TRBD1 (6 bases). This CDR3 has 15 amino acids. Germline V gene lookup returns CDR1 DFQATT and CDR2 SNEGSKA (reference sequence). CDR3 sequence: CSTRDRTAPNYGYTF. The DNA of the CDR3 is TGCAGTACTAGAGACCGGACAGCTCCTAACTATGGCTACACCTTC.

Comments on this clonotype: A much larger clone sits a single nucleotide away, making a read error possible. This chain links TRBV6-2 or TRBV6-3 with TRBJ2-7; 9 nucleotides align to TRBD2. The CDR3 totals 15 residues. The germline V gene has CDR1 MNHEY and CDR2 SVGEGT. Trimming at V came to 10 bases and at J to 7 bases, leaving 17 bases not matched to a gene. As DNA, the CDR3 is TGTGCCATCCAACGGAGGCTAGCGGGGAGATATGAGCAGTACTTC. It codes for CAIQRRLAGRYEQYF.

A note on this clonotype: Just one base apart from a much larger clone, this may be a read error. V gene TRBV3-1 combines with J gene TRBJ2-3; TRBD1 agrees at 9 bases. The CDR3 runs 17 residues. V was clipped by 0 bases and J by 2 bases; unmatched bases: 6. Germline V gene sequence: CDR1 LGHDT, CDR2 YNNKEL (reference sequence). The CDR3 nucleotides read TGTGCCAGCAGCCAAGAAACGGGACAGGGTCCCACAGATACGCAGTATTTT. It encodes CASSQETGQGPTDTQYF.

This chain connects TRBV6-5 to TRBJ2-7; 9 bases line up with TRBD2. V dropped 0 bases and J dropped 3; count of bases not matched to a gene: 3. Germline V lookup: CDR1 MNHEY, CDR2 SVGAGI. This CDR3 contains 15 residues. CDR3 loop: CASSYSASGIYEQYF. Here the CDR3 DNA reads TGTGCCAGCAGTTACTCGGCTAGCGGGATCTACGAGCAGTACTTC.

The CDR3 nucleotides read TGTGCCATCAGTGAGCGACAGGGGGGCGGCAATCAGCCCCAGCATTTT. It yields the protein CAISERQGGGNQPQHF. The chain employs TRBV10-3 and TRBJ1-5; 9 bases align to TRBD1. After removal of 2 bases from V and 2 bases from J, the junction contained 4 bases not matched to a gene. Germline-derived CDR1 and CDR2 are ENHRY and SYGVKD. The CDR3 length is 16 residues.